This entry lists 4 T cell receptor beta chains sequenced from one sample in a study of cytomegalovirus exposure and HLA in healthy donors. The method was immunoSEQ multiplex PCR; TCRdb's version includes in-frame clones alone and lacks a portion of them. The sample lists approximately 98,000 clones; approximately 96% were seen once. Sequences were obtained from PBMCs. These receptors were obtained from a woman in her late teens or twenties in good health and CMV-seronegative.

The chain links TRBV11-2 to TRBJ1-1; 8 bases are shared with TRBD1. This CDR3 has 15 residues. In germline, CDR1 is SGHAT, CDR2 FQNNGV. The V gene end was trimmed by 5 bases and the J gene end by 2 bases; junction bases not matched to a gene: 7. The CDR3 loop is CASSPRTGLNTEAFF. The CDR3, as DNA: TGTGCCAGCAGCCCCCGGACAGGGCTCAACACTGAAGCTTTCTTT.

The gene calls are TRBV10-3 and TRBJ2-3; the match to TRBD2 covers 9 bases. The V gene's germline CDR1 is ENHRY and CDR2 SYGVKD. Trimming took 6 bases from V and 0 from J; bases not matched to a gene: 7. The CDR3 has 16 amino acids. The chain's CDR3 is CAIRGRLAASTDTQYF. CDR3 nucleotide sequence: TGTGCCATCAGGGGCAGACTAGCGGCTAGCACAGATACGCAGTATTTT.

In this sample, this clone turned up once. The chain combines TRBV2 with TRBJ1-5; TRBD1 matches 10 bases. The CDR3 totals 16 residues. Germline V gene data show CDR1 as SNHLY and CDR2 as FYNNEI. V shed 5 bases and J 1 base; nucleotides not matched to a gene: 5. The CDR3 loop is CASSRTGGRSNQPQHF. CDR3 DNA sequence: TGTGCCAGCAGTAGGACAGGGGGAAGGAGCAATCAGCCCCAGCATTTT.

This CDR3 is CASSQDYDQETQYF. The DNA for the CDR3 is TGTGCCAGCAGCCAGGACTACGACCAAGAGACCCAGTACTTC. The chain carries TRBV7-9 and TRBJ2-5; maybe TRBD2 (6 bases). The germline V and J ends were trimmed by 5 bases and 0 bases, with 10 bases remaining between them. Germline loops: CDR1 SEHNR, CDR2 FQNEAQ (reference sequence). The CDR3 contains 14 residues. Using reference TRBV7-9 and TRBJ2-5 for the parts outside the CDR3, the full variable domain is DTGVSQNPRHKITKRGQNVTFRCDPISEHNRLYWYRQTLGQGPEFLTYFQNEAQLEKSRLLSDRFSAERPKGSFSTLEIQRTEQGDSAMYLCASSQDYDQETQYFGPGTRLLVL.